Listed here are 28 T cell receptor beta chains from one sample, sequenced in a study of T cell responses to AZD1222 COVID-19 vaccine. Clones were read by immunoSEQ multiplex PCR, and TCRdb kept only the in-frame ones, dropping some. The sample records 150,000 to 200,000 clones, around 88% being singletons. Sequenced here: peripheral blood, sampled 28 days after the second AZD1222 dose. The receptors shown here come from an adult who received the AZD1222 COVID-19 vaccine.

This chain connects TRBV7-9 to TRBJ2-7; 9 bases match TRBD2. The ends lost 0 bases at V and 12 bases at J; junction bases unmatched: 12. Germline CDR1 and CDR2: SEHNR and FQNEAQ (reference sequence). The CDR3 is 15 amino acids. The CDR3 nucleotides are TGTGCCAGCAGCTTAGCAACCCCCACGGCTAGCGGGGTGTACTTC. Residues: CASSLATPTASGVYF.

This sequence joins TRBV19 and TRBJ1-1; D gene ambiguous. The CDR3 contains 13 residues. The V gene lost 6 bases and the J gene lost 1 base, with 9 bases spanning the gap. Per the germline V gene, CDR1 is LNHDA and CDR2 is SQIVND (reference sequence). In nucleotides, the CDR3 is TGTGCCAGTAGCTTCGGACGGAACACTGAAGCTTTCTTT. Amino acid sequence: CASSFGRNTEAFF.

The rearrangement links TRBV25-1 to TRBJ1-1, with 10 bases aligning to TRBD1. Germline V gene sequence: CDR1 MGHDK, CDR2 SYGVNS. V shed 8 bases, J shed 6 bases, and the junction held 9 bases outside the gene matches. The CDR3 length is 14 residues. In DNA form, the CDR3 reads TGTGCCAGCGAGCGGACAGGGGGTCTGGCTGAAGCTTTCTTT. Its protein product is CASERTGGLAEAFF.

V and J are TRBV10-3 and TRBJ2-3; a weak D match, TRBD2 (6 bases). The V end lost 4 bases, the J end lost 3 bases, and 8 bases lay between the germline ends. Per germline, CDR1 ENHRY and CDR2 SYGVKD. This CDR3 spans 13 amino acids. In DNA, the CDR3 is TGTGCCATCAGTGGTGGGGGGACAGATACGCAGTATTTT. Protein sequence: CAISGGGTDTQYF.

This rearrangement joins TRBV19 to TRBJ1-1; D unclear. V was trimmed by 3 bases and J by 8 bases, leaving 16 bases between them. Germline values: CDR1 LNHDA, CDR2 SQIVND (reference sequence). CDR3 size: 14 residues. The CDR3 DNA is TGTGCCAGTAGTATTGAGGGTCTCACAGCCGAAGCTTTCTTT. As protein: CASSIEGLTAEAFF.

This chain's CDR3 is CASSRDSKNIQYF. The CDR3 nucleotides read TGTGCCAGCAGTCGGGACTCTAAAAACATTCAGTACTTC. V usage is TRBV28 and J usage is TRBJ2-4, with D possibly matching TRBD2 (6 bases). This CDR3 comprises 13 residues. V was shortened by 5 bases and J by 4 bases, with 9 bases between the two germline ends. Germline assignment: CDR1 MDHEN and CDR2 SYDVKM.

The chain is built from TRBV5-1 and TRBJ2-7, with D possibly being TRBD1 (5 bases). Trimming cost V 6 bases and J 3 bases, with 16 bases left between them. Germline loops: CDR1 SGHRS, CDR2 YFSETQ. The CDR3 loop spans 14 amino acids. The CDR3 protein is CASTPNTGNYEQYF. Here the CDR3 DNA reads TGCGCCAGCACCCCTAATACAGGAAACTACGAGCAGTACTTC.

The chain joins TRBV4-3 to TRBJ2-7; 9 nucleotides match TRBD2. Trimming at V came to 1 base and at J to 4 bases, leaving 5 bases not matched to a gene. This CDR3 region has 15 residues. The germline CDR1 and CDR2 sequences are LGHNA and YSLEER. The CDR3 here is CASSQGAGGRYEQYF. The CDR3, as DNA: TGCGCCAGCAGCCAAGGAGCGGGGGGCCGGTACGAGCAGTACTTC.

V gene TRBV6-5 combines with J gene TRBJ1-1; TRBD1 matches 8 bases. With 6 bases clipped from V and 6 bases from J, the junction kept 9 bases outside the gene matches. Germline CDR1 MNHEY, CDR2 SVGAGI. The CDR3 is 14 amino acids. CDR3 loop: CASSGGGTGPEAFF. CDR3 nucleotide sequence: TGTGCCAGCAGCGGGGGAGGGACAGGCCCTGAAGCTTTCTTT.

The gene calls are TRBV5-4 and TRBJ2-7, with 7 bases fitting TRBD2. The V segment lost 0 bases and the J segment 7 bases; nucleotides outside the gene matches: 10. Germline V lookup: CDR1 SGHNT, CDR2 YYREEE (reference sequence). The length of the CDR3 is 15 residues. The CDR3 here is CASSLELASPVEQYF. Here the CDR3 DNA reads TGTGCCAGCAGCTTGGAACTAGCGAGCCCTGTAGAGCAGTACTTC.

The CDR3 reads CASKEAPAVNQPQHF. Here the CDR3 DNA reads TGTGCCAGTAAGGAAGCGCCTGCGGTTAATCAGCCCCAGCATTTT. The chain carries TRBV19 and TRBJ1-5; D remains ambiguous. Germline V CDR1 and CDR2: LNHDA, SQIVND (reference sequence). The V end lost 7 bases, the J end lost 4 bases, and 17 bases lay between the germline ends. CDR3 size: 15 residues.

V is TRBV11-2 and J is TRBJ2-5, with 7 bases aligning to TRBD1. Per the germline V gene, CDR1 is SGHAT and CDR2 is FQNNGV. The J segment lost 5 bases and the V segment lost 7 bases, leaving 10 bases of the junction unmatched. The CDR3 is made up of 14 amino acids. The CDR3 sequence is CASTQVTGPETQYF. The CDR3 bases are TGTGCCAGCACCCAAGTGACAGGGCCGGAGACCCAGTACTTC.

This clone was counted a single time. This chain's CDR3 is CASSQGIGQGMNTEAFF. CDR3 DNA: TGTGCCAGCAGCCAAGGTATTGGACAGGGGATGAACACTGAAGCTTTCTTT. The genes are TRBV9 and TRBJ1-1, with 9 bases fitting TRBD1. The V gene end was trimmed by 4 bases and the J gene end by 0 bases; junction bases not matched to a gene: 10. The CDR3 is 17 residues long. The V gene's germline CDR1 is SGDLS and CDR2 YYNGEE.

This sequence joins TRBV7-6 and TRBJ2-3, with 8 bases that match TRBD1. Germline V CDR1 and CDR2: SGHVS, FNYEAQ. There are 16 residues in the CDR3. The V segment lost 1 base and the J segment 2 bases; nucleotides outside the gene matches: 5. CDR3 sequence: CASSLGRQGSTDTQYF. CDR3 bases: TGTGCCAGCAGCTTAGGGAGACAGGGGTCCACAGATACGCAGTATTTT.

The chain combines TRBV7-6 with TRBJ1-1; D is perhaps TRBD1 (6 bases). Trimming took 5 bases from V and 0 from J, leaving 13 bases between them. The CDR3 runs 15 residues. Looked up from germline, CDR1 is SGHVS and CDR2 is FNYEAQ. The CDR3, as DNA: TGTGCCAGCAGCCTACAGGGAATGGTGAACACTGAAGCTTTCTTT. Its protein product is CASSLQGMVNTEAFF.

V gene TRBV5-1 combines with J gene TRBJ1-5; no reliable D call. Germline V lookup: CDR1 SGHRS, CDR2 YFSETQ. The ends were cut back, 0 bases at V and 3 bases at J, with 4 bases in the middle. The CDR3 extends over 13 amino acids. DNA of the CDR3: TGCGCCAGCAGCTTGGGGGCCAATCAGCCCCAGCATTTT. This sequence encodes CASSLGANQPQHF.

This clone was recorded only once. This chain connects TRBV6-5 to TRBJ2-1, with 11 bases identical to TRBD1. The length of the CDR3 is 14 residues. Germline lookup yields CDR1 MNHEY and CDR2 SVGAGI. V lost 5 bases, J lost 8 bases, and 5 bases stayed unmatched. CDR3 sequence reads: CASSRDRGKYEQFF. The CDR3 DNA is TGTGCCAGCAGTCGGGACAGGGGGAAGTATGAGCAGTTCTTC.

This chain links TRBV28 with TRBJ2-7, with no clear D. Germline assignment: CDR1 MDHEN and CDR2 SYDVKM. The CDR3 contains 14 residues. Trimming removed 6 bases at V and 2 bases at J, with 14 bases between. CDR3 bases: TGTGCCAGCAGGCCACCTGGAGCCACCTACGAGCAGTACTTC. It specifies CASRPPGATYEQYF. Looking up the rest from reference TRBV28 and TRBJ2-7 gives the full variable domain: DVKVTQSSRYLVKRTGEKVFLECVQDMDHENMFWYRQDPGLGLRLIYFSYDVKMKEKGDIPEGYSVSREKKERFSLILESASTNQTSMYLCASRPPGATYEQYFGPGTRLTVT.

The chain joins TRBV5-4 to TRBJ2-7; D gene unclear. CDR1 is SGHNT and CDR2 is YYREEE in the germline V gene (reference sequence). This CDR3 region has 14 residues. V shed 0 bases and J shed 0 bases, with 7 bases lying between them. CDR3 DNA: TGTGCCAGCAGCTTGGTAGGTAGCTCCTACGAGCAGTACTTC. Translating gives CASSLVGSSYEQYF.

This chain uses TRBV4-3 with TRBJ2-1; possibly TRBD2 for D (5 bases). The germline V gene has CDR1 LGHNA and CDR2 YSLEER. This CDR3 spans 13 amino acids. V was cut by 1 base and J by 10 bases, with 11 bases left in between. The CDR3 DNA follows: TGCGCCAGCAGCCAAGTATCCTCGGGGGAGCAGTTCTTC. It yields the protein CASSQVSSGEQFF.

The chain joins TRBV19 to TRBJ2-1; 10 bases line up with TRBD1. This CDR3 contains 14 residues. V lost 8 bases, J lost 7 bases, and 8 bases stayed unmatched. Germline V CDR1 and CDR2: LNHDA, SQIVND (reference sequence). The CDR3 region has the DNA TGTGCCAGTTCACCGACAGGGGGCGCAAATGAGCAGTTCTTC. It translates to CASSPTGGANEQFF.

V is TRBV27 and J is TRBJ1-5; TRBD1 matches 7 bases. The CDR3 consists of 15 residues. V was pared by 3 bases and J by 7 bases, with 9 bases of the junction left unmatched. Germline CDR1 is MNHEY and CDR2 is SMNVEV (reference sequence). Here the CDR3 reads CASSLRQGISQPQHF. As DNA, the CDR3 is TGTGCCAGCAGTTTGAGACAGGGTATTAGCCAGCCCCAGCATTTT.

The gene calls are TRBV7-8 and TRBJ2-5; D is possibly TRBD2 (5 bases). The germline V gene has CDR1 SGHVS and CDR2 FQNEAQ. CDR3 size: 15 residues. With 5 bases removed from V and 3 bases from J, the gap between germline ends came to 16 bases. The CDR3 is CASSPPGLAEETQYF. CDR3 coding DNA: TGTGCCAGCAGCCCGCCGGGGTTAGCTGAAGAGACCCAGTACTTC.

This clone was seen once. V usage is TRBV7-9 and J usage is TRBJ1-6; 7 nucleotides agree with TRBD1. CDR1 and CDR2 (germline): SEHNR, FQNEAQ (reference sequence). This CDR3 spans 14 amino acids. V lost 5 bases and J lost 4; bases outside the gene matches: 2. The CDR3 protein is CASSRDRYNSPLHF. CDR3 bases: TGTGCCAGCAGCCGGGACAGATATAATTCACCCCTCCACTTT.

The chain employs TRBV12-3 or TRBV12-4 and TRBJ1-5; D not resolved. The CDR3 runs to 13 residues. Trimming removed 6 bases from V and 3 bases from J, with 9 bases in between. CDR3 in amino acids: CASRGGVNQPQHF. The CDR3 coding sequence is TGTGCCAGCAGAGGTGGTGTCAATCAGCCCCAGCATTTT.

This chain links TRBV30 with TRBJ1-1, with D perhaps matching TRBD1 (5 bases). The CDR3 contains 14 residues. The V end lost 0 bases, the J end lost 3 bases, and 11 bases lay between the germline ends. Germline V gene data show CDR1 as GTSNPN and CDR2 as SVGIG (reference sequence). This CDR3 is CAWSVTGTDTEAFF. The CDR3 nucleotides are TGTGCCTGGAGTGTAACAGGTACGGACACTGAAGCTTTCTTT. The full variable domain, completed using reference TRBV30 and TRBJ1-1, is SQTIHQWPATLVQPVGSPLSLECTVEGTSNPNLYWYRQAAGRGLQLLFYSVGIGQISSEVPQNLSASRPQDRQFILSSKKLLLSDSGFYLCAWSVTGTDTEAFFGQGTRLTVV.

V gene TRBV9 combines with J gene TRBJ2-3; D unclear. Germline CDR1 and CDR2: SGDLS and YYNGEE. CDR3 size: 17 residues. The V and J ends lost 0 bases and 2 bases respectively, with 16 bases between them. CDR3 nucleotide sequence: TGTGCCAGCAGCGTAGCTCCCGGCGGAGAACTCACAGATACGCAGTATTTT. Encoded protein: CASSVAPGGELTDTQYF.

V is TRBV7-9 and J is TRBJ1-5, with a possible D match to TRBD1 (5 bases). Trimming stripped 4 bases from V and 1 base from J, with 14 bases between. Germline V gene lookup returns CDR1 SEHNR and CDR2 FQNEAQ (reference sequence). This CDR3 spans 16 amino acids. CDR3 loop: CASSSSGRNSNQPQHF. Here the CDR3 DNA reads TGTGCCAGCAGCTCGTCGGGACGGAACAGCAATCAGCCCCAGCATTTT. Drawing the rest from reference TRBV7-9 and TRBJ1-5, the complete variable domain is DTGVSQNPRHKITKRGQNVTFRCDPISEHNRLYWYRQTLGQGPEFLTYFQNEAQLEKSRLLSDRFSAERPKGSFSTLEIQRTEQGDSAMYLCASSSSGRNSNQPQHFGDGTRLSIL.